This TCR beta chain emerged from a study of cytomegalovirus exposure and HLA in healthy donors. The study's findings and limits: Later findings reportedly placed an Asian-associated ancestry cluster below the approximately 670-donor mean for N-insertions. In an earlier analysis, productive rearrangement rates for most beta V segments clustered near 87% or 30%.

Germline V gives CDR1 SGHTA, CDR2 FQGNSA. This CDR3 is built from 13 residues. This PCR relied on a set of 60 Vbeta primers and 13 Jbeta primers. Original data processing: Counted up in a later analysis, unique TCR beta chains came to 60 million to 95 million, with about 10 million shared. Sequencing used immunoSEQ multiplex PCR; TCRdb keeps in-frame clones, though not all of them. The DNA was the basis for D and trimming; V, J and clone size are from that table. This sample has some 200,000 clones, with over 80% found just once. A word on this clone: Antigen unknown. One end of the junction does not line up with germline, which may come from a read error.

Each donor was healthy, and each was a bone marrow donor. The receptor's source is a man between 50 and 59 years old in good health and CMV-seronegative. The chain has TRBV7-2 and TRBJ1-2; D is ambiguous. Sequenced material: PBMCs. CDR3 protein: CASSLSLNSGYTF. In DNA form, the CDR3 reads TGTGCCAGCAGCTTAAGCTTAAACTCTGGCTACACCTTC. Using reference TRBV7-2 and TRBJ1-2 for the parts outside the CDR3, the full variable domain is GAGVSQSPSNKVTEKGKDVELRCDPISGHTALYWYRQSLGQGLEFLIYFQGNSAPDKSGLPSDRFSAERTGGSVSTLTIQRTQQEDSAVYLCASSLSLNSGYTFGSGTRLTVV.